The T cell receptor (beta chain) described here comes from a study of cytomegalovirus exposure and HLA in healthy donors. PCR was performed using 60 Vbeta and 13 Jbeta primers. Here immunoSEQ multiplex PCR was the method, and the copy in TCRdb shows in-frame clones only, minus some. The data show some 150,000 clones, 80% seen once. The CDR3 covers 16 residues. Deletions cut 1 base from V and 0 bases from J, with 10 bases between. CDR1 is KGHSH, CDR2 LQKENI, per germline. This sequence was found in a man in his late teens or twenties in good health and CMV-seropositive. Sequenced: PBMCs. This rearrangement joins TRBV18 to TRBJ2-1, with no clear D. The CDR3 reads CASSPLISLSYNEQFF. DNA for the CDR3: TGTGCCAGCTCACCACTTATCTCTCTCTCCTACAATGAGCAGTTCTTC.